This T cell receptor (beta chain) was recorded in a study of OX40 agonist ivuxolimab in advanced cancers. Sequencing used immunoSEQ multiplex PCR; TCRdb keeps in-frame clones, though not all of them. The data hold under 40,000 clones, with about 83% observed a single time. Remarks on this clone: The antigen remains undetermined.

Study-wide results and limits: On average, CD8+ T cells showed a greater number of expanded clones than CD4+.

Germline V gene sequence: CDR1 LNHDA, CDR2 SQIVND (reference sequence). The CDR3 sequence is 11 residues long. Trimming removed 4 bases from V and 4 bases from J, with 3 bases in between. This sequence joins TRBV19 and TRBJ2-3; the D is unclear. The sequence was obtained from an adult with an advanced solid tumor such as melanoma, head and neck, liver or kidney cancer. The sample was CD4+ or CD8+ T cells sorted from blood, taken in a trial of the OX40 agonist ivuxolimab. The CDR3 nucleotides read TGTGCCAGTAGTAGTGCAGATACGCAGTATTTT. It translates to CASSSADTQYF. The full variable domain, with the rest looked up from reference TRBV19 and TRBJ2-3, is DGGITQSPKYLFRKEGQNVTLSCEQNLNHDAMYWYRQDPGQGLRLIYYSQIVNDFQKGDIAEGYSVSREKKESFPLTVTSAQKNPTAFYLCASSSADTQYFGPGTRLTVL.